This is a list of T cell receptor beta chains from one sample in a study of read filtering for tumor transcriptome and immune sequencing. TCRdb ran MiXCR on the reads and lists one entry per CDR3 protein. The sample lists 75,000 to 95,000 distinct CDR3 sequences, approximately 13% occurring once. Sequencing was carried out using a population of CD138-negative cells sorted from bone marrow. These receptors originate from a donor at least 40 years old with multiple myeloma. CDR3s leave out the opening cysteine and the closing phenylalanine or tryptophan.

ASSPRTSSSGILSTDTQY TRBJ2-3 18 TRBV4-2
ASTSGAYEQY TRBJ2-7 10 TRBV2
ASSGDIQEQY TRBJ2-7 10 TRBV25-1
SVLKGQGSDTQY TRBJ2-3 12 TRBV29-1
ASTLGGSYEQY TRBJ2-7 11 TRBV3-1
ASSLSAGEETQY TRBJ2-5 12 TRBV5-1
ASSEGLAGVPNEQF TRBJ2-1 14 TRBV5-1
ASSLESYEQY TRBJ2-7 10 TRBV7-9
SVVGLAGEGGSTDTQY TRBJ2-3 16 TRBV29-1
ASSPGGGQPQH TRBJ1-5 11 TRBV12-3/TRBV12-4
ASRPDISYNEQF TRBJ2-1 12 TRBV19
ASSPRGSEQF TRBJ2-1 10 TRBV6-2/TRBV6-3